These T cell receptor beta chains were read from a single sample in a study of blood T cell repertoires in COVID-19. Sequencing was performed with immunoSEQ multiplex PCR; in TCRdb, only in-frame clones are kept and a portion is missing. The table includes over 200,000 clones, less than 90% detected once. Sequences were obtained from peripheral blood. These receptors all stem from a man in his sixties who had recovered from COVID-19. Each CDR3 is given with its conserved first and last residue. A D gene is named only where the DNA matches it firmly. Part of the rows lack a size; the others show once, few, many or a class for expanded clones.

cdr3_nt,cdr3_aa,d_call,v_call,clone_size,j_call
TGTGCCAGCAGCAGCGGGACAGGGGCCTCTGGAAACACCATATATTTT,CASSSGTGASGNTIYF,TRBD1,TRBV5-6,NA,TRBJ1-3
TGTGCCAGCAGCCCAGGGGAACGAGAGACCCAGTACTTC,CASSPGERETQYF,NA,TRBV27,NA,TRBJ2-5
TGTGCCAGCAGCCCCTTGGGGCGGGGAGAGCAGTACTTC,CASSPLGRGEQYF,NA,TRBV13,NA,TRBJ2-7
TGTGCCAGCAGTTGGGACAGAGAGATCTATGGCTACACCTTC,CASSWDREIYGYTF,TRBD1,TRBV6-5,NA,TRBJ1-2
TGTGCCAGCAGTAGGGACAGTTATGGCTACACCTTC,CASSRDSYGYTF,TRBD1,TRBV2,NA,TRBJ1-2
TGTGCCAGCAGCGCTACAGGGAAAGGCTACACCTTC,CASSATGKGYTF,NA,TRBV13,NA,TRBJ1-2
TGTGCCAGCAGCGCCGCCAGGGGGAGCACTAATGAAAAACTGTTTTTT,CASSAARGSTNEKLFF,TRBD1,TRBV9,once,TRBJ1-4
TGTGCCAGCAGCTTACGGACTAGCGGGGGGCAAGAGACCCAGTACTTC,CASSLRTSGGQETQYF,TRBD2,TRBV7-9,NA,TRBJ2-5
TGTGCCAGCTCAAGCTCCTTTACCGGGACAGGGAACACAGATACGCAGTATTTT,CASSSSFTGTGNTDTQYF,TRBD1,TRBV18,NA,TRBJ2-3
TGTGCCATCAGTCGCCCGGGACAGGGGGCAACTGAAGCTTTCTTT,CAISRPGQGATEAFF,TRBD1,TRBV10-3,NA,TRBJ1-1
TGTGCCTGGACCCAAAGCGGGGCCCAAGAGACCCAGTACTTC,CAWTQSGAQETQYF,TRBD2,TRBV30,NA,TRBJ2-5
TGTGCTAGCAGCTTAAGTCTGGGTACCCGCGGTGAGCAGTTCTTC,CASSLSLGTRGEQFF,NA,TRBV7-7,NA,TRBJ2-1
TGTGCCAGTAACGTACAGGGGAGAACTAATGAAAAACTGTTTTTT,CASNVQGRTNEKLFF,TRBD1,TRBV19,NA,TRBJ1-4
TGTGCCAGCAGCTTTATTGGCGGGCAGAACACTGAAGCTTTCTTT,CASSFIGGQNTEAFF,NA,TRBV11-2,NA,TRBJ1-1
TGTGCCAGCAGCCCACAGGGGTTGGGCAATCAGCCCCAGCATTTT,CASSPQGLGNQPQHF,TRBD1,TRBV6-2/TRBV6-3,NA,TRBJ1-5
TGTGCCAGTAGGGAGAGAGGTAACTCTGGGGCCAACGTCCTGACTTTC,CASRERGNSGANVLTF,NA,TRBV19,NA,TRBJ2-6
TGCGCCAGCAGCATGGGACTAGCGGGTTCGGAGACCCAGTACTTC,CASSMGLAGSETQYF,TRBD2,TRBV5-1,NA,TRBJ2-5
TGTGCCAGCAGTGAAACCAGGGGAGAGGGCTACACCTTC,CASSETRGEGYTF,NA,TRBV25-1,NA,TRBJ1-2
TGCGCCACCCCGACAAGACAGGGCGGGGAGCTGTTTTTT,CATPTRQGGELFF,TRBD1,TRBV23-1,NA,TRBJ2-2
TGTGCCAGCAGCTTAGAAGGGAGGGAGAGCGGCTACACCTTC,CASSLEGRESGYTF,NA,TRBV7-9,NA,TRBJ1-2